This is a list of T cell receptor beta chains from one sample in a study of T cell changes during pregnancy in multiple sclerosis. Repertoires were generated with immunoSEQ multiplex PCR, while TCRdb's copy carries only in-frame clones and drops some. The repertoire holds 50,000 to 60,000 clones, with about 87% as singletons. The sequences come from CD4+ T cells from peripheral blood mononuclear cells, collected in the first trimester of pregnancy. Source of these receptors: a female donor with multiple sclerosis, enrolled in a pregnancy study. CDR3s include the opening cysteine and the closing phenylalanine or tryptophan. D genes are given only for firm matches. Rows give clone size only sometimes, using once, few, many, or a class for an expanded clone.

V gene	J gene	D gene	clone size	CDR3 DNA	CDR3 protein
TRBV19	TRBJ2-3	TRBD1	-	TGTGCCAGTAGTAAGGGACAGGGTTCAGATACGCAGTATTTT	CASSKGQGSDTQYF
TRBV6-5	TRBJ2-2	-	-	TGTGCCAGCATCAACACGAACACCGGGGAGCTGTTTTTT	CASINTNTGELFF
TRBV10-3	TRBJ1-1	-	-	TGTGCCATCAGTCCGATAGGGGGTGGGTCTGAAGCTTTCTTT	CAISPIGGGSEAFF
TRBV9	TRBJ2-2	TRBD1	-	TGTGCCAGCAGCATATCCGGGACAGGGGGATTTGGGGAGCTGTTTTTT	CASSISGTGGFGELFF
TRBV5-1	TRBJ1-3	-	-	TGCGCCAGCAGCTTGGATCCGGGGGGCGCTGGAAACACCATATATTTT	CASSLDPGGAGNTIYF
TRBV7-9	TRBJ2-1	TRBD2	-	TGTGCCAGCAGCTTAACCGGGACTAGCGGGAGAAATGAGCAGTTCTTC	CASSLTGTSGRNEQFF
TRBV6-6	TRBJ2-4	TRBD1	-	TGTGCCAGCAGGGGGACAGGGGAAGCCAAAAACATTCAGTACTTC	CASRGTGEAKNIQYF
TRBV29-1	TRBJ1-3	-	-	TGCAGCGTTGCTGTCTCCGCTGGAAACACCATATATTTT	CSVAVSAGNTIYF
TRBV6-6	TRBJ1-5	-	-	TGTGCCAGCAGTTACGCGGCTGGTTCGGGCAATCAGCCCCAGCATTTT	CASSYAAGSGNQPQHF
TRBV2	TRBJ2-1	-	-	TGTGCCAGCAGTGAGGACGGGAGCTCCTACAATGAGCAGTTCTTC	CASSEDGSSYNEQFF
TRBV7-8	TRBJ1-5	-	-	TGTGCCAGCAGCTTAGAACAGGTGATTCAGCCCCAGCATTTT	CASSLEQVIQPQHF
TRBV6-6	TRBJ1-1	-	-	TGTGCCAGCAGTTACTCTCGGACAGCTATGAACACTGAAGCTTTCTTT	CASSYSRTAMNTEAFF
TRBV28	TRBJ1-4	TRBD1	-	TGTGCCAGCAGTTTATTGGGACAGGGGAGCAGTGAAAAACTGTTTTTT	CASSLLGQGSSEKLFF
TRBV5-1	TRBJ1-1	TRBD1	-	TGCGCCAGCAGCCCGGGACAGGGACGGAACACTGAAGCTTTCTTT	CASSPGQGRNTEAFF
TRBV27	TRBJ1-6	-	once	TGTGCCAGCAGCCCTAGGACTCCCGGTGGAAATTCACCCCTCCACTTT	CASSPRTPGGNSPLHF
TRBV2	TRBJ1-1	-	medium-sized	TGTGCCAGCAGTTTTAGACAGCCCGTGAACACTGAAGCTTTCTTT	CASSFRQPVNTEAFF
TRBV11-3	TRBJ2-5	TRBD2	-	TGTGCCAGCCGCCTGGAGAGGGGCCGGGGAGGGGAGACCCAGTACTTC	CASRLERGRGGETQYF
TRBV9	TRBJ2-3	TRBD1	-	TGTGCCAGCAGCTCCCACCGATTGGACAGGGAGCAGTATTTT	CASSSHRLDREQYF